Listed below are T cell receptor beta chains from one sample, sequenced in a study of beta chain features in type 1 diabetes. Clones were sequenced by immunoSEQ multiplex PCR, and TCRdb holds only the in-frame ones, with some missing. The table has roughly 330,000 clones, about 14% seen once; the top ten hold roughly 0.016%. The sample was naive CD4+ T cells from blood. These receptors were obtained from a woman younger than 35 with type 1 diabetes. Both conserved end residues are part of each CDR3. A D gene is named only where the DNA matches it firmly. Some rows have no size entry. The others give once, few or many, or a class for an expanded clone.

>.|TRBJ1-1|TRBV9|.
CASSPIGGSSAEAFF
TGTGCCAGCAGCCCAATCGGGGGGTCGAGCGCTGAAGCTTTCTTT
>TRBD2|TRBJ2-1|TRBV15|few
CATERGTSGKEQFF
TGTGCCACCGAACGGGGGACTAGCGGGAAGGAGCAGTTCTTC
>.|TRBJ2-7|TRBV28|.
CASSLFGGRPYEQYF
TGTGCCAGCAGTTTATTTGGTGGGAGACCCTACGAGCAGTACTTC
>TRBD1|TRBJ1-2|TRBV27|few
CASRPTGGDYGYTF
TGTGCCAGCAGACCGACAGGGGGCGACTATGGCTACACCTTC
>.|TRBJ1-5|TRBV16|few
CASSPSTGPQHF
TGTGCCAGCAGCCCTTCGACAGGGCCCCAGCATTTT
>TRBD1|TRBJ2-2|TRBV5-4|few
CASSSSGGRDTGELFF
TGTGCCAGCAGCTCCTCAGGGGGCAGGGACACCGGGGAGCTGTTTTTT
>.|TRBJ1-1|TRBV28|few
CASSGEMAQNTEAFF
TGTGCCAGCAGCGGGGAGATGGCCCAGAACACTGAAGCTTTCTTT
>TRBD2|TRBJ2-1|TRBV11-2|.
CASRRTSGRAINEQFF
TGTGCCAGCAGGAGAACTAGCGGGAGGGCCATCAATGAGCAGTTCTTC
>.|TRBJ1-1|TRBV18|.
CASSAGATLNTEAFF
TGTGCCAGCTCCGCAGGGGCCACCTTGAACACTGAAGCTTTCTTT
>.|TRBJ2-5|TRBV5-1|.
CASSEQGLGETQYF
TGCGCCAGCAGCGAACAGGGATTAGGGGAGACCCAGTACTTC
>.|TRBJ1-5|TRBV19|.
CASSIWANQPQHF
TGTGCCAGTAGTATTTGGGCGAATCAGCCCCAGCATTTT
>TRBD2|TRBJ2-1|TRBV5-4|.
CASSLGLAGGGYNEQFF
TGTGCCAGCAGCTTGGGGCTAGCGGGAGGGGGCTACAATGAGCAGTTCTTC
>TRBD2|TRBJ2-1|TRBV11-2|.
CASSKLAGFYNEQFF
TGTGCCAGCAGTAAACTAGCGGGTTTTTACAATGAGCAGTTCTTC
>.|TRBJ2-5|TRBV7-2|.
CASSFAGQETQYF
TGTGCCAGCAGCTTTGCAGGGCAAGAGACCCAGTACTTC
>TRBD1|TRBJ2-1|TRBV30|.
CAWRDRVTYNEQFF
TGTGCCTGGAGGGACAGGGTTACCTACAATGAGCAGTTCTTC
>TRBD1|TRBJ2-5|TRBV10-3|few
CAIRQGASETQYF
TGTGCCATCAGACAGGGGGCCTCGGAGACCCAGTACTTC
>.|TRBJ1-1|TRBV18|few
CASSPLSSGRRNTEAFF
TGTGCCAGCTCACCACTGTCGAGTGGAAGGAGGAACACTGAAGCTTTCTTT
>.|TRBJ2-1|TRBV4-2|.
CASSLLTNSLTYNEQFF
TGTGCCAGCAGCCTCCTTACGAACTCCCTAACCTACAATGAGCAGTTCTTC
>TRBD2|TRBJ2-4|TRBV5-1|.
CASSRGGSSKNIQYF
TGCGCCAGCAGCCGGGGGGGTAGTAGTAAAAACATTCAGTACTTC
>TRBD2|TRBJ2-3|TRBV18|few
CASSPGTSGWGTDTQYF
TGTGCCAGCTCACCAGGGACTAGCGGTTGGGGCACAGATACGCAGTATTTT
>.|TRBJ2-2|TRBV9|.
CASSVTGFNTGELFF
TGTGCCAGCAGCGTAACAGGGTTTAACACCGGGGAGCTGTTTTTT
>.|TRBJ1-1|TRBV19|few
CASSIGAGREAFF
TGTGCCAGTAGTATCGGGGCGGGGCGAGAAGCTTTCTTT
>TRBD2|TRBJ2-7|TRBV28|.
CASSFGLAGGSSYEQYF
TGTGCCAGCAGTTTCGGATTAGCGGGCGGGAGCTCCTACGAGCAGTACTTC
>TRBD1|TRBJ1-5|TRBV25-1|.
CASSESSGTGLNQPQHF
TGTGCCAGCAGTGAGTCATCCGGGACAGGGTTAAATCAGCCCCAGCATTTT
>TRBD2|TRBJ2-1|TRBV4-2|few
CASSQDWGTRNEQFF
TGTGCCAGCAGCCAAGATTGGGGGACTAGAAATGAGCAGTTCTTC
>.|TRBJ1-4|TRBV4-3|few
CASSQDVRGEKLFF
TGCGCCAGCAGCCAAGATGTTAGGGGAGAAAAACTGTTTTTT
>.|TRBJ2-7|TRBV5-1|few
CASSALNEQYF
TGCGCCAGCAGCGCTCTAAACGAGCAGTACTTC
>.|TRBJ1-1|TRBV2|few
CASRIQGSWTEAFF
TGTGCCAGCAGGATACAGGGTTCGTGGACTGAAGCTTTCTTT
>TRBD2|TRBJ2-1|TRBV7-9|few
CASRDWTSGPSSYNEQFF
TGTGCCAGCAGAGACTGGACTAGCGGGCCGAGCTCCTACAATGAGCAGTTCTTC
>.|TRBJ2-3|TRBV11-2|.
CASSLDRDTQYF
TGTGCCAGCAGCTTAGACCGTGATACGCAGTATTTT
>TRBD1|TRBJ1-2|TRBV5-1|few
CASSPRTGGAGNGYTF
TGCGCCAGCAGCCCGCGGACAGGGGGCGCTGGAAATGGCTACACCTTC
>TRBD1|TRBJ2-1|TRBV18|.
CASSPGTGRNEQFF
TGTGCCAGCTCACCCGGGACAGGGCGCAATGAGCAGTTCTTC
>TRBD2|TRBJ2-3|TRBV6-5|few
CASTVLAGGGDTQYF
TGTGCCAGCACCGTCCTAGCGGGAGGAGGAGATACGCAGTATTTT
>TRBD1|TRBJ1-2|TRBV30|.
CAWSPGQGYGYTF
TGTGCCTGGAGTCCGGGACAGGGCTATGGCTACACCTTC
>TRBD1|TRBJ2-2|TRBV28|few
CASSLLPGQATGELFF
TGTGCCAGCAGTCTTCTGCCCGGACAGGCTACCGGGGAGCTGTTTTTT
>TRBD2|TRBJ2-3|TRBV7-2|few
CASSEGLAGGVVDTQYF
TGTGCCAGCAGCGAGGGACTAGCGGGAGGGGTAGTAGATACGCAGTATTTT
>TRBD2|TRBJ2-1|TRBV14|.
CASSQGFGLAGGSYNEQFF
TGTGCCAGCAGCCAAGGGTTCGGGCTAGCGGGTGGCTCCTACAATGAGCAGTTCTTC
>TRBD2|TRBJ2-1|TRBV29-1|few
CSAKRELYNEQFF
TGCAGCGCTAAGCGGGAGCTTTACAATGAGCAGTTCTTC
>TRBD2|TRBJ2-7|TRBV5-1|.
CASSTTGTSAHEQYF
TGCGCCAGCAGCACAACCGGGACTAGCGCCCACGAGCAGTACTTC
>TRBD1|TRBJ1-2|TRBV19|few
CASGRTGGMYGYTF
TGTGCCAGTGGAAGGACAGGGGGCATGTATGGCTACACCTTC
>.|TRBJ2-1|TRBV5-1|.
CASSRYRADNEQFF
TGCGCCAGCAGCCGCTATAGAGCGGACAATGAGCAGTTCTTC
>TRBD2|TRBJ2-7|TRBV7-2|few
CASSPGTSFHEQYF
TGTGCCAGCAGTCCCGGGACTAGCTTCCACGAGCAGTACTTC
>.|TRBJ1-2|TRBV7-2|few
CASSFGLGSNYGYTF
TGTGCCAGCAGCTTCGGACTTGGGAGTAACTATGGCTACACCTTC
>.|TRBJ2-1|TRBV18|few
CASSPLPGEQFF
TGTGCCAGCTCACCCCTCCCGGGTGAGCAGTTCTTC
>TRBD1|TRBJ2-4|TRBV28|few
CASSSRDRGNIQYF
TGTGCCAGCAGTTCCCGGGACAGGGGAAACATTCAGTACTTC
>.|TRBJ1-2|TRBV2|.
CASRRTGTGGNYGYTF
TGTGCCAGCAGGCGTACCGGGACTGGGGGAAACTATGGCTACACCTTC